This T cell receptor beta chain was retrieved from a study of shared clonotypes between healthy human individuals. V shed 4 bases, J shed 9 bases, and the junction held 8 bases outside the gene matches. The CDR3 runs 13 residues. Germline V gives CDR1 KGHSH, CDR2 LQKENI. Genomic DNA (from each subset) was split evenly across several immunoSEQ plates. Sequencing was performed with immunoSEQ multiplex PCR; in TCRdb, only in-frame clones are kept and a portion is missing. The sample lists some 1 million clones; under 80% were seen once. Donation came from healthy HIV-negative adults that had no recent acute infections or vaccinations. Every donor was a Caucasian adult from Nashville, Tennessee.

The sequence derives from a man aged 18 to 30 in good health. The J gene is TRBJ2-5, the V gene TRBV18; 7 bases fit TRBD2. The sequencing sample was made of memory CD4+ T cells sorted from blood. Subset denoted: CD45RA-negative fraction. The CDR3 coding sequence is TGTGCCAGCTCACAAGGGCCCCGGGAGGCCCAGTACTTC. This codes for CASSQGPREAQYF. Combining the CDR3 with reference TRBV18 and TRBJ2-5 gives the whole variable domain NAGVMQNPRHLVRRRGQEARLRCSPMKGHSHVYWYRQLPEEGLKFMVYLQKENIIDESGMPKERFSAEFPKEGPSILRIQQVVRGDSAAYFCASSQGPREAQYFGPGTRLLVL.